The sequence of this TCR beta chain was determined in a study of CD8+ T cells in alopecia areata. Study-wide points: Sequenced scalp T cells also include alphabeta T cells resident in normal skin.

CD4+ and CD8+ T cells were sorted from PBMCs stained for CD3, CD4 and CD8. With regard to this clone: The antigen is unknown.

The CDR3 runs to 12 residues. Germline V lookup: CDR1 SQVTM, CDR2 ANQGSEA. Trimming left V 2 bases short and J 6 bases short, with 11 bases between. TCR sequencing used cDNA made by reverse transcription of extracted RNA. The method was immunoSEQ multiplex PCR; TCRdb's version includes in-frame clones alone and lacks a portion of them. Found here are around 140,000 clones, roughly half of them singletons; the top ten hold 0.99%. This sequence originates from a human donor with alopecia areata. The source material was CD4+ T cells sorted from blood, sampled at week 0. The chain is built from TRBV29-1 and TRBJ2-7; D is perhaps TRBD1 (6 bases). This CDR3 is CSVETGLAEQYF. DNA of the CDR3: TGCAGCGTTGAAACAGGGCTTGCCGAGCAGTACTTC.